This T cell receptor (beta chain) was identified during a study of cytomegalovirus exposure and HLA in healthy donors. The PCR employed 60 Vbeta primers together with 13 Jbeta primers. Here immunoSEQ multiplex PCR was the method, and the copy in TCRdb shows in-frame clones only, minus some. The repertoire holds around 170,000 clones, with around four fifths as singletons. Germline V CDR1 and CDR2: MGHDK, SYGVNS. Trimming took 4 bases from V and 4 from J; bases not matched to a gene: 2. This CDR3 spans 14 amino acids. The clonotype was recovered from a man between 18 and 29 years old in good health and CMV-seronegative. The sequenced material came from PBMCs. V usage is TRBV25-1 and J usage is TRBJ2-1, with 9 nucleotides matching TRBD2. The DNA of the CDR3 is TGTGCCAGCAGTGGAGCGGGGGGTTACAATGAGCAGTTCTTC. Translation gives CASSGAGGYNEQFF.